This TCR beta chain is from a study of T cell responses to AZD1222 COVID-19 vaccine. About this clone itself: Its antigen is not known.

Clones were read by immunoSEQ multiplex PCR, and TCRdb kept only the in-frame ones, dropping some. The sample has some 150,000 clones, 88% seen once. V lost 4 bases and J lost 8, with 18 bases in between. Germline CDR1 is SGHKS and CDR2 is YYEKEE (reference sequence). The CDR3 length is 14 residues. Study-level findings and limits: It should be noted that donors were predominantly white British and more often female, and clonal diversity was possibly underestimated. With two AZD1222 doses given, Spike-specific TCR breadth and depth both rose. Reports indicate that nearly half of spike-specific TCRs are directed at unmutated variant regions. Spike as a whole was targeted by vaccine-associated CD4 TCRs, dominant at 160-218 and 743-854.

The chain links TRBV5-5 to TRBJ1-2; D uncertain. The TCR originated in an adult who had recovered from COVID-19. Here the sequenced sample was peripheral blood, taken after recovery from COVID-19. The chain's CDR3 is CASSPAVSVKGYTF. CDR3 sequence (DNA): TGTGCCAGCAGCCCGGCAGTATCTGTCAAAGGCTACACCTTC.